Presented here are 20 T cell receptor beta chains from one specimen sequenced in a study of shared clonotypes between healthy human individuals (dated by TCRdb to the early 2020s). Library preparation used the immunoSEQ multiplex PCR assay. TCRdb carries this immuneACCESS record with in-frame sequences only. Its versions omit some clonotypes, under half of them owing to an unresolved V gene in the studies checked, with the rest unexplained. Here the sample has 2 million to 2.5 million clones; around 95% occur a single time. The ten top clones hold roughly 0.13% of the sample. Sequencing was done on a sample of naive CD4+ T cells sorted from blood. The sample's cell subset or site label, decoded: CD45RA+ positively selected. These receptors were obtained from a man aged 18-30 years in good health.

The chain employs TRBV30 and TRBJ1-1, with TRBD1 matching 7 bases. Germline lookup yields CDR1 GTSNPN and CDR2 SVGIG (reference sequence). Germline trimming cut 8 bases from V and 0 bases from J; bases unmatched to any gene: 3. The length of the CDR3 is 12 residues. The CDR3 region is CAKDRLNTEAFF. CDR3 nucleotides: TGTGCCAAGGACAGGTTGAACACTGAAGCTTTCTTT.

The chain has TRBV5-4 and TRBJ2-5, with D unclear. The CDR3 spans 14 residues. Looked up from germline, CDR1 is SGHNT and CDR2 is YYREEE (reference sequence). V was trimmed by 1 base and J by 5 bases, leaving 12 bases between them. CDR3 in DNA: TGTGCCAGCAGCTTGAAGGATATAGTGGAGACCCAGTACTTC. Translation: CASSLKDIVETQYF.

The CDR3 reads CASSQTSGLNIQYF. The CDR3 nucleotides read TGCGCCAGCAGCCAGACTAGCGGTTTAAACATTCAGTACTTC. The chain employs TRBV4-3 and TRBJ2-4, with 9 bases lining up with TRBD2. This CDR3 is built from 14 residues. After removal of 3 bases from V and 6 bases from J, the junction contained 3 bases not matched to a gene. CDR1 is LGHNA and CDR2 is YSLEER in the germline V gene.

The chain has TRBV18 and TRBJ2-7; 8 nucleotides line up with TRBD1. Per the germline V gene, CDR1 is KGHSH and CDR2 is LQKENI. The CDR3 is made up of 14 amino acids. Losses at the gene ends were 6 bases for V and 3 bases for J; bases not matched to a gene: 7. The CDR3 bases are TGTGCCAGCTCGAGGGACAGGAGCAACTACGAGCAGTACTTC. Translating gives CASSRDRSNYEQYF.

The chain combines TRBV30 with TRBJ2-3, with D perhaps matching TRBD1 (5 bases). V was trimmed by 5 bases and J by 1 base, leaving 22 bases between them. The CDR3 consists of 17 residues. From germline, CDR1 is GTSNPN and CDR2 SVGIG (reference sequence). CDR3 loop: CAWGAPTAVVGTDTQYF. The CDR3 coding sequence is TGTGCCTGGGGGGCTCCGACGGCGGTCGTAGGCACAGATACGCAGTATTTT.

The chain combines TRBV9 with TRBJ2-5; TRBD2 is a possible D gene (5 bases). The CDR3 runs to 14 residues. Germline V gene lookup returns CDR1 SGDLS and CDR2 YYNGEE. Trimming shortened V by 0 bases and J by 4 bases, and 10 bases separated the two germline ends. For the CDR3, the DNA is TGTGCCAGCAGCGTAGCGCGGGTCGGAGAGACCCAGTACTTC. Translating gives CASSVARVGETQYF.

The sample holds one count of this clone. V and J are TRBV18 and TRBJ2-5; the D is unclear. Trimming cost V 1 base and J 0 bases, with 9 bases left between them. This CDR3 is 15 amino acids long. Germline CDR1 KGHSH, CDR2 LQKENI. CDR3 loop: CASSPLGWYQETQYF. CDR3 nucleotides: TGTGCCAGCTCACCACTCGGATGGTACCAAGAGACCCAGTACTTC.

V usage is TRBV9 and J usage is TRBJ2-1, with 12 bases aligning to TRBD2. CDR1 is SGDLS and CDR2 is YYNGEE in the germline V gene. V lost 4 bases to trimming and J lost 9 bases; unmatched junction nucleotides: 11. This CDR3 contains 16 residues. CDR3 residues: CASSFSGLAGMVEQFF. The CDR3 DNA reads TGTGCCAGCAGCTTCTCGGGACTAGCGGGCATGGTTGAGCAGTTCTTC.

The chain recombines TRBV13 with TRBJ2-2, with 11 bases fitting TRBD2. The J segment lost 3 bases and the V segment lost 2 bases, leaving 5 bases of the junction unmatched. Germline CDR1 and CDR2: PRHDT and FYEKMQ (reference sequence). The CDR3 is 17 amino acids. CDR3 region: CASSLLASGRHTGELFF. The CDR3 DNA reads as TGTGCCAGCAGCTTACTCGCTAGCGGGAGGCACACCGGGGAGCTGTTTTTT. The entire variable domain, with the rest obtained from reference TRBV13 and TRBJ2-2, is as follows: AAGVIQSPRHLIKEKRETATLKCYPIPRHDTVYWYQQGPGQDPQFLISFYEKMQSDKGSIPDRFSAQQFSDYHSELNMSSLELGDSALYFCASSLLASGRHTGELFFGEGSRLTVL.

The rearrangement uses TRBV4-2 and TRBJ1-3; maybe TRBD1 (5 bases). The CDR3 has 15 amino acids. V was pared by 0 bases and J by 0 bases, with 6 bases between. From germline, CDR1 is LGHNA and CDR2 YNFKEQ. The CDR3 sequence: CASSQEDSSGNTIYF. The CDR3 DNA reads TGTGCCAGCAGCCAAGAAGACAGCTCTGGAAACACCATATATTTT.

The V and J genes are TRBV29-1 and TRBJ2-1, with TRBD2 as a possible D gene (5 bases). The CDR3 consists of 12 residues. Germline V CDR1 and CDR2: SQVTM, ANQGSEA. Deletions cut 5 bases from V and 8 bases from J, with 13 bases between. The CDR3 nucleotides read TGCAGCGTTCGTGTCAGCGGCGATGAGCAGTTCTTC. This translates into CSVRVSGDEQFF.

This rearrangement joins TRBV19 to TRBJ2-1, with 13 bases fitting TRBD2. J gave up 6 bases and V 4 bases, and 12 bases lay outside the gene matches. The V gene's germline CDR1 is LNHDA and CDR2 SQIVND (reference sequence). CDR3 length: 18 amino acids. The CDR3 nucleotides are TGTGCCAGTAGTACTAATCGAGCTCGACTAGCGGGAGGCAATGAGCAGTTCTTC. Translation gives CASSTNRARLAGGNEQFF.

The rearrangement links TRBV6-1 to TRBJ1-5; D might be TRBD1 (5 bases). V lost 7 bases and J 0 bases, leaving 10 bases between the germline ends. Germline CDR1 and CDR2: MNHNS and SASEGT. The CDR3 is 14 residues long. The CDR3 is CASTGTYSNQPQHF. The CDR3 DNA follows: TGTGCCAGCACAGGGACTTATAGCAATCAGCCCCAGCATTTT.

This clone was recorded only once. V and J are TRBV11-3 and TRBJ2-3; the match to TRBD2 covers 7 bases. Trimming at V came to 1 base and at J to 2 bases, leaving 3 bases not matched to a gene. Germline V gene data show CDR1 as SGHNT and CDR2 as YENEEA. The CDR3 contains 15 residues. CDR3 region: CASSLASGATDTQYF. In nucleotides, the CDR3 is TGTGCCAGCAGCTTAGCAAGCGGGGCCACAGATACGCAGTATTTT.

This chain uses TRBV6-5 with TRBJ2-3; the D gene is possibly TRBD2 (6 bases). Germline V CDR1 and CDR2: MNHEY, SVGAGI. V gave up 6 bases and J gave up 0 bases, with 10 bases separating them. The CDR3 spans 14 residues. The CDR3 here is CASSIAASTDTQYF. The CDR3 coding sequence is TGTGCCAGCAGCATAGCGGCTAGCACAGATACGCAGTATTTT.

V gene TRBV6-1 combines with J gene TRBJ1-1; D unresolved. V shed 5 bases and J shed 4 bases, with 11 bases lying between them. The germline V gene has CDR1 MNHNS and CDR2 SASEGT. The length of the CDR3 is 13 residues. CDR3 amino acids: CASSYRVSTEAFF. CDR3 nucleotides: TGTGCCAGCAGTTATAGGGTGTCCACTGAAGCTTTCTTT.

This sequence joins TRBV11-2 and TRBJ2-7; TRBD2 is a possible D gene (5 bases). V lost 4 bases, J lost 3 bases, and 16 bases lay in between. The CDR3 sequence is 15 residues long. The germline CDR1 and CDR2 sequences are SGHAT and FQNNGV. For the CDR3, the DNA is TGTGCCAGCAGCTCACCTTTGAGAGGGCTCTACGAGCAGTACTTC. Amino acids: CASSSPLRGLYEQYF. The variable domain in full, completed from reference TRBV11-2 and TRBJ2-7, reads EAGVAQSPRYKIIEKRQSVAFWCNPISGHATLYWYQQILGQGPKLLIQFQNNGVVDDSQLPKDRFSAERLKGVDSTLKIQPAKLEDSAVYLCASSSPLRGLYEQYFGPGTRLTVT.

In the case of this clone: Other DNA sequences in this sample translate to the same CDR3. The chain has TRBV7-2 and TRBJ1-2, with TRBD1 identical over 10 bases. Germline assignment: CDR1 SGHTA and CDR2 FQGNSA. The junction had 9 bases not matched to a gene; V was cut back by 6 bases and J by 5 bases. The CDR3 has 15 amino acids. CDR3 protein: CASSSPGQGFYGYTF. The DNA of the CDR3 is TGTGCCAGCAGTTCCCCGGGACAGGGGTTTTATGGCTACACCTTC.

The V and J genes are TRBV7-2 and TRBJ2-1; 9 nucleotides line up with TRBD2. Germline CDR1 SGHTA, CDR2 FQGNSA. The V segment lost 1 base and the J segment 4 bases; nucleotides outside the gene matches: 5. The length of the CDR3 is 16 residues. The CDR3 sequence: CASSLVGAGGYNEQFF. CDR3 DNA sequence: TGTGCCAGCAGCTTAGTCGGCGCGGGAGGGTACAATGAGCAGTTCTTC.

This rearrangement joins TRBV7-9 to TRBJ2-5; TRBD1 aligns across 11 bases. The CDR3 has 17 residues. Germline CDR1 and CDR2: SEHNR and FQNEAQ (reference sequence). J lost 9 bases, V lost 5 bases, and 17 bases had no gene match. In nucleotides, the CDR3 is TGTGCCAGCAGCCTTGGACAGGGGGCAGTAGGGGCAACGGCCCAGTACTTC. It translates to CASSLGQGAVGATAQYF.